Listed below are T cell receptor beta chains from one sample, sequenced in a study of T cell responses to AZD1222 COVID-19 vaccine. Only in-frame clones appear in the TCRdb table, and some are missing; sequencing was by immunoSEQ multiplex PCR. The data show roughly 150,000 clones, with around 92% seen just once and roughly 3.5% held by the top ten. Material: peripheral blood, obtained 28 days after the second AZD1222 dose. All receptors derive from an adult who received the AZD1222 COVID-19 vaccine. Each CDR3 is given with its conserved first and last residue. A D gene is named only where the DNA matches it firmly. Rows give clone size only sometimes, using once, few, many, or a class for an expanded clone.

NA	TRBV5-1	TRBJ2-1	TRBD1	CASRTGYRDEQFF	TGCGCCAGCAGGACAGGGTATCGCGATGAGCAGTTCTTC
NA	TRBV6-5	TRBJ2-7	TRBD2	CASRAGLAGGQYF	TGTGCCAGCAGGGCGGGACTAGCGGGAGGGCAGTACTTC
NA	TRBV2	TRBJ1-1	NA	CASSEGALATEAFF	TGTGCCAGCAGTGAAGGGGCTCTTGCCACTGAAGCTTTCTTT
NA	TRBV6-5	TRBJ1-5	NA	CASSQSAGGNQPQHF	TGTGCCAGCAGTCAGAGCGCCGGGGGTAATCAGCCCCAGCATTTT
once	TRBV28	TRBJ1-4	TRBD1	CASSTGGSNEKLFF	TGTGCCAGCAGCACAGGGGGATCTAATGAAAAACTGTTTTTT
NA	TRBV13	TRBJ1-1	NA	CASSLIMGGEGRSMNTEAFF	TGTGCCAGCAGCTTAATTATGGGCGGAGAGGGCCGATCCATGAACACTGAAGCTTTCTTT
NA	TRBV24-1	TRBJ1-2	TRBD1	CATSSSRQGPGRNYGYTF	TGTGCCACCAGTTCTTCCCGACAGGGACCGGGAAGGAACTATGGCTACACCTTC
NA	TRBV7-2	TRBJ1-5	TRBD1	CASSFGDRGNQPQHF	TGTGCCAGCAGCTTCGGGGACAGGGGAAATCAGCCCCAGCATTTT
NA	TRBV5-1	TRBJ1-2	NA	CASSADSRANYGYTF	TGCGCCAGCAGCGCGGACAGTCGAGCTAACTATGGCTACACCTTC
NA	TRBV19	TRBJ2-1	TRBD2	CASSTKREAPIWQFF	TGTGCCAGTAGTACGAAGCGGGAGGCCCCGATTTGGCAGTTCTTC
NA	TRBV6-2/TRBV6-3	TRBJ1-5	TRBD1	CASSYSHRGMGNQPQHF	TGTGCCAGCAGTTACTCGCACAGGGGAATGGGCAATCAGCCCCAGCATTTT
NA	TRBV6-5	TRBJ2-1	TRBD2	CASSRLASSYNEQFF	TGTGCCAGCAGCAGACTAGCATCATCCTACAATGAGCAGTTCTTC
few	TRBV10-3	TRBJ2-7	NA	CAISEDGIGEQYF	TGTGCCATCAGTGAAGATGGTATCGGCGAGCAGTACTTC
NA	TRBV28	TRBJ1-2	NA	CASSFLNYGYTF	TGTGCCAGCAGTTTCCTTAACTATGGCTACACCTTC
NA	TRBV29-1	TRBJ1-1	NA	CSVASTPEAFF	TGCAGCGTTGCTAGCACCCCTGAAGCTTTCTTT
once	TRBV2	TRBJ1-2	TRBD1	CASRTVGGQGDGYTF	TGTGCCAGCAGGACCGTTGGGGGACAGGGGGATGGCTACACCTTC
NA	TRBV7-2	TRBJ1-4	TRBD1	CASSRGGGVTNEKLFF	TGTGCCAGCAGCCGTGGAGGGGGCGTAACTAATGAAAAACTGTTTTTT
NA	TRBV5-4	TRBJ1-1	NA	CASSFQSGTNTEAFF	TGTGCCAGCAGCTTTCAATCGGGGACGAACACTGAAGCTTTCTTT
NA	TRBV6-1	TRBJ2-7	NA	CASSEGKTYEQYF	TGTGCCAGCAGTGAGGGCAAAACCTACGAGCAGTACTTC
NA	TRBV19	TRBJ1-2	NA	CASSIDLNYGYTF	TGTGCCAGTAGTATAGATCTCAACTATGGCTACACCTTC
once	TRBV6-5	TRBJ1-2	NA	CASRGPQGTYGYTF	TGTGCCAGCAGAGGACCCCAGGGGACCTATGGCTACACCTTC
NA	TRBV10-3	TRBJ2-7	TRBD1	CAISADRGGYEQYF	TGTGCCATCAGTGCGGACAGGGGCGGCTACGAGCAGTACTTC
NA	TRBV5-1	TRBJ2-2	NA	CASSLAGELFF	TGCGCCAGCAGCTTGGCCGGGGAGCTGTTTTTT
NA	TRBV27	TRBJ1-1	NA	CASLSRPGSTEAFF	TGTGCCAGCTTGTCTCGCCCGGGGAGCACTGAAGCTTTCTTT
NA	TRBV5-1	TRBJ2-3	NA	CASSQRQAASTDTQYF	TGCGCCAGCAGCCAGCGTCAAGCGGCTAGCACAGATACGCAGTATTTT
NA	TRBV28	TRBJ1-1	NA	CASSLRNRPAGAFF	TGTGCCAGCAGTTTGAGGAACAGGCCCGCCGGGGCTTTCTTT
NA	TRBV7-2	TRBJ2-5	NA	CASSLGFVETQYF	TGTGCCAGCAGCTTAGGTTTTGTAGAGACCCAGTACTTC
few	TRBV30	TRBJ1-2	NA	CAWTPGQGRFYGYTF	TGTGCCTGGACCCCTGGGCAGGGGCGATTCTATGGCTACACCTTC
NA	TRBV11-2	TRBJ2-7	TRBD2	CASSLIAGIILAGVHEQYF	TGTGCCAGCAGCTTAATAGCGGGAATAATTCTAGCGGGAGTTCACGAGCAGTACTTC
NA	TRBV7-2	TRBJ2-1	NA	CASSLVTVPTNEQFF	TGTGCCAGCAGCTTAGTTACGGTCCCGACCAATGAGCAGTTCTTC
NA	TRBV10-3	TRBJ1-1	NA	CAINTDTGTEAFF	TGTGCCATCAATACGGACACAGGGACTGAAGCTTTCTTT
NA	TRBV28	TRBJ1-1	TRBD1	CASRMTGAHTEAFF	TGTGCCAGCAGGATGACAGGGGCGCACACTGAAGCTTTCTTT
NA	TRBV5-1	TRBJ1-3	NA	CASSLNFAGNTIYF	TGCGCCAGCAGCTTGAACTTTGCGGGAAACACCATATATTTT
NA	TRBV20-1	TRBJ1-1	TRBD1	CSARVDRAAFF	TGCAGTGCTAGAGTGGACAGGGCGGCTTTCTTT
NA	TRBV6-1	TRBJ1-5	NA	CASSEWGNQPQHF	TGTGCCAGCAGTGAGTGGGGGAATCAGCCCCAGCATTTT
NA	TRBV7-8	TRBJ1-3	NA	CASSSVSGNTIYF	TGTGCCAGCAGCTCAGTTAGTGGAAACACCATATATTTT
NA	TRBV6-5	TRBJ1-2	TRBD1	CASRTDRVNYGYTF	TGTGCCAGCAGAACGGACAGGGTCAACTATGGCTACACCTTC
NA	TRBV19	TRBJ2-1	TRBD2	CASRGPSRRGTSGKGSYNEQFF	TGTGCCAGTCGGGGACCTAGTCGGCGCGGAACTAGCGGGAAGGGATCCTACAATGAGCAGTTCTTC
NA	TRBV11-2	TRBJ2-7	TRBD1	CASRSIPGQGTREQYF	TGTGCCAGCAGGTCCATTCCGGGACAGGGAACGCGCGAGCAGTACTTC
NA	TRBV11-2	TRBJ2-2	TRBD2	CASRPLAGTGELFF	TGTGCCAGCAGGCCGCTAGCGGGGACCGGGGAGCTGTTTTTT
NA	TRBV28	TRBJ1-1	NA	CASSPRQTLRTEAFF	TGTGCCAGCAGTCCCAGACAGACCTTAAGGACTGAAGCTTTCTTT
NA	TRBV5-5	TRBJ1-1	TRBD1	CASSWGQGAGDTEAFF	TGTGCCAGCAGCTGGGGACAGGGGGCAGGGGACACTGAAGCTTTCTTT
once	TRBV6-1	TRBJ1-1	NA	CASSSDTRNTEAFF	TGTGCCAGCAGTTCTGACACCAGGAACACTGAAGCTTTCTTT
few	TRBV7-2	TRBJ1-5	NA	CASSFRDTNQPQHF	TGTGCCAGCAGCTTCCGGGACACAAATCAGCCCCAGCATTTT
NA	TRBV23-1	TRBJ1-1	NA	CASSQARRGTLNTEAFF	TGCGCCAGCAGTCAAGCTCGGCGAGGGACCCTGAACACTGAAGCTTTCTTT
NA	TRBV9	TRBJ2-2	NA	CASSTADYNTGELFF	TGTGCCAGCAGTACGGCGGACTACAACACCGGGGAGCTGTTTTTT
NA	TRBV28	TRBJ1-2	NA	CASSLSVTNYGYTF	TGTGCCAGCAGTTTAAGCGTTACTAACTATGGCTACACCTTC
NA	TRBV7-9	TRBJ2-2	NA	CASKVDTGELFF	TGTGCCAGCAAAGTGGACACCGGGGAGCTGTTTTTT
once	TRBV6-4	TRBJ2-5	NA	CASSDPGRGYF	TGTGCCAGCAGTGACCCAGGACGGGGCTACTTC
NA	TRBV28	TRBJ1-3	NA	CASSPGGAGSGNTIYF	TGTGCCAGCAGTCCCGGGGGGGCCGGCTCTGGAAACACCATATATTTT
NA	TRBV7-4	TRBJ1-5	TRBD1	CARPTLDRGDQPQHF	TGTGCCAGACCTACACTGGACAGGGGAGATCAGCCCCAGCATTTT
NA	TRBV7-6	TRBJ2-3	NA	CASSLASLATDTQYF	TGTGCCAGCAGCTTAGCGTCGCTAGCGACAGATACGCAGTATTTT